The 8 T cell receptor beta chains reported below all come from one sample, sequenced in a study of T cells in Graves' hyperthyroidism and ophthalmopathy. The TCR beta CDR3 regions underwent amplification using RNA transcripts as the source. TCR CDR3 regions were first amplified by RT-PCR with HTBI primers. One entry per CDR3 protein, called by TCRdb with MiXCR from the multiplex PCR reads. The sample shows 250,000 to 300,000 distinct CDR3 sequences, roughly 15% of them seen only once. Sequenced: blood. Receptors originate from a woman between 50 and 59 years old with Graves' hyperthyroidism that later progressed to Graves' ophthalmopathy.

Many counts were recorded for this clonotype. The genes are TRBV28 and TRBJ1-5, with D hard to call. The CDR3 sequence is 14 residues long. From germline, CDR1 is MDHEN and CDR2 SYDVKM. V shed 6 bases and J shed 6 bases, with 15 bases lying between them. The CDR3 is CASRGPREIQPQHF. The CDR3 DNA is TGTGCCAGCAGAGGACCCAGAGAGATTCAGCCCCAGCATTTT.

The sample holds many counts of this clonotype. The chain joins TRBV10-3 to TRBJ2-7; D is uncertain. The CDR3 consists of 15 residues. Germline loops: CDR1 ENHRY, CDR2 SYGVKD. Deletions cut 0 bases from V and 2 bases from J, with 11 bases between. CDR3 nucleotides: TGTGCCATCAGTGAGTCCGGAGATCGCACCTACGAGCAGTACTTC. It yields the protein CAISESGDRTYEQYF.

The chain couples TRBV19 to TRBJ2-2; D not resolved. V lost 3 bases and J 6 bases, leaving 8 bases between the germline ends. CDR1 and CDR2 from the germline V gene are LNHDA and SQIVND (reference sequence). CDR3 length: 13 residues. The CDR3 DNA is TGTGCCAGTAGTATTCAAGGGTCCGGGGAGCTGTTTTTT. This translates into CASSIQGSGELFF.

For this clonotype: Just one base apart from a much larger clone, this may be a read error. The chain joins TRBV5-1 to TRBJ2-3, with D perhaps TRBD1 (5 bases). The CDR3 consists of 14 residues. Germline V lookup: CDR1 SGHRS, CDR2 YFSETQ. The chain's CDR3 is CASSLEESTGTQYF. The CDR3 region has the DNA TGCGCCAGCAGCTTGGAGGAGAGCACAGGTACGCAGTATTTT.

This chain uses TRBV3-1 with TRBJ1-4; 9 positions match TRBD1. With 1 base clipped from V and 5 bases from J, the junction kept 8 bases outside the gene matches. The CDR3 is made up of 17 amino acids. The germline V gene has CDR1 LGHDT and CDR2 YNNKEL (reference sequence). As DNA, the CDR3 is TGTGCCAGCAGCCAAGTCTTGACAGGGGGTTGGAATGAAAAACTGTTTTTT. This sequence encodes CASSQVLTGGWNEKLFF.

This clonotype has only a few counts. The chain is built from TRBV10-3 and TRBJ2-1; tentative D call: TRBD1 (6 bases). The CDR3 spans 13 residues. Germline CDR1 and CDR2: ENHRY and SYGVKD. Trimming took 4 bases from V and 4 from J, leaving 8 bases between them. The CDR3, as DNA: TGTGCCATCAGTGGGGGGACATACAATGAGCAGTTCTTC. This gives the protein CAISGGTYNEQFF.

This clonotype was observed at least ten times. This rearrangement joins TRBV18 to TRBJ1-5, with TRBD1 matching 11 bases. The V gene's germline CDR1 is KGHSH and CDR2 LQKENI. V trimming: 6 bases; J trimming: 7 bases; junction bases outside the gene matches: 8. This CDR3 has 15 amino acids. The CDR3 DNA reads as TGTGCCAGCTCTGGAGGACAGGGGGCATTACAGCCCCAGCATTTT. It specifies CASSGGQGALQPQHF.

This clonotype was recorded many times. The chain couples TRBV2 to TRBJ2-5; no clear D gene. Germline values: CDR1 SNHLY, CDR2 FYNNEI. Trimming left V 6 bases short and J 4 bases short, with 9 bases between. The CDR3 extends over 12 amino acids. The DNA for the CDR3 is TGTGCCAGCAGCGCCGTCCGAGAGACCCAGTACTTC. As protein: CASSAVRETQYF.